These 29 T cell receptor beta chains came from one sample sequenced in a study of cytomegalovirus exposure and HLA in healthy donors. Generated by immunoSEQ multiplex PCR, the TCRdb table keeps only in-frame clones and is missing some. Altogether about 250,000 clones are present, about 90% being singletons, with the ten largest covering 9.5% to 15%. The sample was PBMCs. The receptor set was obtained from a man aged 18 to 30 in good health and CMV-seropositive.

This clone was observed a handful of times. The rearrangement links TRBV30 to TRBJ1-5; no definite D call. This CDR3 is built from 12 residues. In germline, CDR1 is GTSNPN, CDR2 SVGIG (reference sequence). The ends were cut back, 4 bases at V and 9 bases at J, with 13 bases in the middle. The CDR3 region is CAWTPRGAPQHF. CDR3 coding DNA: TGTGCCTGGACTCCCCGGGGTGCGCCCCAGCATTTT.

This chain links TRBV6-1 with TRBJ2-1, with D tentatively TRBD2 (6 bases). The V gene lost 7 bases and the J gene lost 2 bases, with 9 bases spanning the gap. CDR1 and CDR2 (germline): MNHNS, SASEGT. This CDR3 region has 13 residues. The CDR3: CASKTSTYNEQFF. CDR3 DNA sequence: TGTGCCAGCAAAACTAGCACCTACAATGAGCAGTTCTTC.

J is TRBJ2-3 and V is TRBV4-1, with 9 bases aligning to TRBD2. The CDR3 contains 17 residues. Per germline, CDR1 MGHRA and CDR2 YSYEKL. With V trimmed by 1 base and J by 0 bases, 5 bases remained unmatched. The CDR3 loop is CASSQAPTSGSTDTQYF. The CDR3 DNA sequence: TGCGCCAGCAGCCAAGCCCCTACTAGCGGGAGCACAGATACGCAGTATTTT.

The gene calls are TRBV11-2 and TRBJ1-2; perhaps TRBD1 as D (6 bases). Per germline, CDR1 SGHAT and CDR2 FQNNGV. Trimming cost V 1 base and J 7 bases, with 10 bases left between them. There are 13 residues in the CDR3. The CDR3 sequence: CASSLGQESGYTF. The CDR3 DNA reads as TGTGCCAGCAGCTTAGGACAGGAGAGTGGCTACACCTTC. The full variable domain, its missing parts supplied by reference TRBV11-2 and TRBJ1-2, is EAGVAQSPRYKIIEKRQSVAFWCNPISGHATLYWYQQILGQGPKLLIQFQNNGVVDDSQLPKDRFSAERLKGVDSTLKIQPAKLEDSAVYLCASSLGQESGYTFGSGTRLTVV.

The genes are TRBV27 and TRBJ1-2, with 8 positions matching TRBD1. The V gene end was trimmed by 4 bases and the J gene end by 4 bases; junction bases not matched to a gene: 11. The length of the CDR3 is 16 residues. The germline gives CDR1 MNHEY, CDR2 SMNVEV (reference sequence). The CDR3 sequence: CASSSFPGGAVYGYTF. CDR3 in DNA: TGTGCCAGCAGTTCATTTCCAGGGGGCGCGGTCTATGGCTACACCTTC.

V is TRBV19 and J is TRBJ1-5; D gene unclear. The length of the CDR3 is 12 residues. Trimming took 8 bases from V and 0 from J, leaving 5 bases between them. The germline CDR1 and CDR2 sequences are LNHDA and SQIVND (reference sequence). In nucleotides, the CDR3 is TGTGCCAGTTCGTATAGCAATCAGCCCCAGCATTTT. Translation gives CASSYSNQPQHF.

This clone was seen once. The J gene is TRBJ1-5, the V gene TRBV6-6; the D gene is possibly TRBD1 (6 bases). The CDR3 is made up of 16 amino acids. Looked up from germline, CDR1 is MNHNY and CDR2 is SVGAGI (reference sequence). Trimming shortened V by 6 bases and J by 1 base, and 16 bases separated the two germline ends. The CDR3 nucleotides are TGTGCCAGCAGCCCAGAGGGGGTCTGGAGCAATCAGCCCCAGCATTTT. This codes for CASSPEGVWSNQPQHF.

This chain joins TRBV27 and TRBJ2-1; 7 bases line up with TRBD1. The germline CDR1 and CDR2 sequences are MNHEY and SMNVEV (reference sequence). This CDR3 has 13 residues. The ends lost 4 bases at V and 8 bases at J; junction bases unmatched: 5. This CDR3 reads CASSWDSLHEQFF. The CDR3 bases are TGTGCCAGCAGTTGGGACAGTCTCCATGAGCAGTTCTTC.

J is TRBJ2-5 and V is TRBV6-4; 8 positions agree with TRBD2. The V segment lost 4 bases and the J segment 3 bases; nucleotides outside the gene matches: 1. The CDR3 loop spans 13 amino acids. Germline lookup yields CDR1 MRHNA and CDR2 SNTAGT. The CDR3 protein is CASSALAEETQYF. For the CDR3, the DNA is TGTGCCAGCAGTGCACTAGCGGAAGAGACCCAGTACTTC.

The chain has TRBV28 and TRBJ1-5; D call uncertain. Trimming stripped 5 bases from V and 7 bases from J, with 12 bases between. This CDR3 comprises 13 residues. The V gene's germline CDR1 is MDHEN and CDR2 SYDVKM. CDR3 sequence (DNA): TGTGCCAGCAGTCCAACCGCGAAACAGCCCCAGCATTTT. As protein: CASSPTAKQPQHF.

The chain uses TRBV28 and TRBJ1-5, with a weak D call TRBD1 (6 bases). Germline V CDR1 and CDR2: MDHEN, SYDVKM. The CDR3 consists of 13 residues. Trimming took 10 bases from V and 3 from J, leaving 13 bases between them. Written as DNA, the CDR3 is TGTGCCACCGGACAGCAAAACAATCAGCCCCAGCATTTT. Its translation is CATGQQNNQPQHF.

The CDR3 nucleotides read TGCGCCAGCAGCCAAGTCCTGACAGGGGAGAGGTTCGACTATGGCTACACCTTC. This codes for CASSQVLTGERFDYGYTF. The chain joins TRBV4-3 to TRBJ1-2; 8 nucleotides line up with TRBD1. The germline CDR1 and CDR2 sequences are LGHNA and YSLEER. V lost 1 base and J lost 3; bases outside the gene matches: 13. The CDR3 consists of 18 residues.

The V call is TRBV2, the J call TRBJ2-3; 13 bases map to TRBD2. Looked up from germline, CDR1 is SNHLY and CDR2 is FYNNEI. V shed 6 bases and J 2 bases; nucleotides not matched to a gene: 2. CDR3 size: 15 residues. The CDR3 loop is CASRGLAGNTDTQYF. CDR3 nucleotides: TGTGCCAGCAGGGGACTAGCGGGAAACACAGATACGCAGTATTTT.

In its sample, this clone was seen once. In nucleotides, the CDR3 is TGTGCCAGCAGTTTTCGCAGGGAGGCTTTCTTT. This codes for CASSFRREAFF. V usage is TRBV28 and J usage is TRBJ1-1; perhaps TRBD1 as D (5 bases). V lost 3 bases and J lost 11, with 10 bases in between. This CDR3 contains 11 residues. The germline V gene has CDR1 MDHEN and CDR2 SYDVKM.

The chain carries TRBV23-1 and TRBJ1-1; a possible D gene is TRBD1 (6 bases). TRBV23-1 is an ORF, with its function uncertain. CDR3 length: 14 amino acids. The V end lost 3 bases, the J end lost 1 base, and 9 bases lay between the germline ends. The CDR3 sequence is CASSHWGANTEAFF. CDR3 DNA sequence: TGCGCCAGCAGTCACTGGGGGGCGAACACTGAAGCTTTCTTT.

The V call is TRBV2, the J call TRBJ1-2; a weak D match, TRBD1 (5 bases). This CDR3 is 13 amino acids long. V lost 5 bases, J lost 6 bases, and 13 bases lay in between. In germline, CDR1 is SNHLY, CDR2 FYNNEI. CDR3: CASSRRGQDGYTF. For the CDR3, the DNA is TGTGCCAGCAGTAGAAGGGGCCAAGATGGCTACACCTTC.

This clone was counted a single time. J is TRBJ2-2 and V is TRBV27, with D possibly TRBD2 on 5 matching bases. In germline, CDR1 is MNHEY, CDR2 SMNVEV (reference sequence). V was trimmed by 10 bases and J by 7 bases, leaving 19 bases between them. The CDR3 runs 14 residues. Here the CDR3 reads CATQFSEGVGELFF. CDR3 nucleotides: TGTGCCACTCAGTTTAGCGAGGGTGTCGGGGAGCTGTTTTTT.

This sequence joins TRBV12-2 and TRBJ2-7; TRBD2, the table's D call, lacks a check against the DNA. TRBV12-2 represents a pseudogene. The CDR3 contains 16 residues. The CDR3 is CASRLDLREGLYEQYF. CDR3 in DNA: TGTGCAAGTCGCTTAGATTTACGGGAGGGCCTGTACGAGCAGTACTTC.

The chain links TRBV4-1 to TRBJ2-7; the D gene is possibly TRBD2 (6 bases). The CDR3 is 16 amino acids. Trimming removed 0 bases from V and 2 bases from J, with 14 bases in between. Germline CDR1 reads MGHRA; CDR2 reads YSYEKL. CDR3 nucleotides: TGCGCCAGCAGCCAAGATGGGGGGACTCCTCCCTACGAGCAGTACTTC. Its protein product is CASSQDGGTPPYEQYF.

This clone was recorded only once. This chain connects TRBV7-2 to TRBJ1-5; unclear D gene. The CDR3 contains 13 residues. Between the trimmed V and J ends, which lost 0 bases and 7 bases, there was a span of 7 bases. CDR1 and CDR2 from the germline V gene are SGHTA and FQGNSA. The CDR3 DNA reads TGTGCCAGCAGCTTAGCGCAAAGGCAGCCCCAGCATTTT. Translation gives CASSLAQRQPQHF. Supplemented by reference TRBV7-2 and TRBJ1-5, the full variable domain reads GAGVSQSPSNKVTEKGKDVELRCDPISGHTALYWYRQSLGQGLEFLIYFQGNSAPDKSGLPSDRFSAERTGGSVSTLTIQRTQQEDSAVYLCASSLAQRQPQHFGDGTRLSIL.

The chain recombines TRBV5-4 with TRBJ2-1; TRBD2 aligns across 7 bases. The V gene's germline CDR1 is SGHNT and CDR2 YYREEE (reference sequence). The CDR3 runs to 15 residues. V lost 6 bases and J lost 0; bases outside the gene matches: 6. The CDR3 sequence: CASTVAGHSYNEQFF. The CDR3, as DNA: TGTGCCAGCACGGTAGCGGGCCACTCCTACAATGAGCAGTTCTTC. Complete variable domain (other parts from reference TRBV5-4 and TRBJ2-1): ETGVTQSPTHLIKTRGQQVTLRCSSQSGHNTVSWYQQALGQGPQFIFQYYREEENGRGNFPPRFSGLQFPNYSSELNVNALELDDSALYLCASTVAGHSYNEQFFGPGTRLTVL.

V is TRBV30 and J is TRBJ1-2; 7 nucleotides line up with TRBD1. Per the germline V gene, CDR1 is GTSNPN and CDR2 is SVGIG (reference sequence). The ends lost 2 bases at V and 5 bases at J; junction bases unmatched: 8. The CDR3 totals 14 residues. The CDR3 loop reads CAWSISTGVYGYTF. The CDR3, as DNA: TGTGCCTGGAGTATCAGCACAGGGGTGTATGGCTACACCTTC.

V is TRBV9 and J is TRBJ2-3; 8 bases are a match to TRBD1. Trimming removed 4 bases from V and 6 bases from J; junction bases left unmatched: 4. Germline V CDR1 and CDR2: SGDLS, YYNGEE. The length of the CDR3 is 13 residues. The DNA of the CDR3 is TGTGCCAGCAGCCCCTGGGACAGGGATACGCAGTATTTT. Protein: CASSPWDRDTQYF.

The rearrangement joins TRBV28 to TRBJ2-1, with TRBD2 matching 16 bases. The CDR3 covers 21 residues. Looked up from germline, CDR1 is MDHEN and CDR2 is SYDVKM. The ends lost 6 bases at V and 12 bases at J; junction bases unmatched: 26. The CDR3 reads CASSPGTSGRAELKWGVGQFF. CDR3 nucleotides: TGTGCCAGCAGCCCCGGGACTAGCGGGAGGGCCGAGCTGAAATGGGGCGTGGGGCAGTTCTTC.

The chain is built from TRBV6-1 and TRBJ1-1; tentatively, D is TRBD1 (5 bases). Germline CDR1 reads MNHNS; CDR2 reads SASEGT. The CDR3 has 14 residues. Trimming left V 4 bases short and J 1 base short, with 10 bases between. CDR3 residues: CASSGGRRNTEAFF. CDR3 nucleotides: TGTGCCAGCAGTGGGGGACGGAGGAACACTGAAGCTTTCTTT.

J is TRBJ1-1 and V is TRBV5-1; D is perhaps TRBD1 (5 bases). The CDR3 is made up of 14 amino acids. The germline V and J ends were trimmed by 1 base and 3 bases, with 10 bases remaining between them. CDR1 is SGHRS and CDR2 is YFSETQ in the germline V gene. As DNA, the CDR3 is TGCGCCAGCAGCTTGAACAGGTTAGACACTGAAGCTTTCTTT. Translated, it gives CASSLNRLDTEAFF.

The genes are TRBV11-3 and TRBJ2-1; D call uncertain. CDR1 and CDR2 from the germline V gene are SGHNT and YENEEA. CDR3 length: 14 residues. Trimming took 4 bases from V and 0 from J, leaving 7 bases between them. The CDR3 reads CASSSSSSYNEQFF. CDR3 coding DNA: TGTGCCAGCAGCTCCTCCTCCTCCTACAATGAGCAGTTCTTC.

CDR3 amino acids: CASTPDLASVIYEQFF. The CDR3 region has the DNA TGTGCCAGCACCCCTGACCTGGCTAGCGTTATTTATGAGCAGTTCTTC. The chain uses TRBV9 and TRBJ2-1; tentatively, D is TRBD2 (6 bases). CDR1 and CDR2 (germline): SGDLS, YYNGEE. The CDR3 is made up of 16 amino acids. V was shortened by 6 bases and J by 8 bases, with 24 bases between the two germline ends.

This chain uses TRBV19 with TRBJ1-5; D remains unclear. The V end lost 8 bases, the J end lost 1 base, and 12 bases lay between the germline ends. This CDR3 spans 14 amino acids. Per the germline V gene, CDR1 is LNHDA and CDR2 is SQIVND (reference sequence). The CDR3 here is CASGFSGSNQPQHF. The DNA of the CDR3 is TGTGCCAGTGGATTTAGCGGGAGCAATCAGCCCCAGCATTTT. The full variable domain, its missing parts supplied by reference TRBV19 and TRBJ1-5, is DGGITQSPKYLFRKEGQNVTLSCEQNLNHDAMYWYRQDPGQGLRLIYYSQIVNDFQKGDIAEGYSVSREKKESFPLTVTSAQKNPTAFYLCASGFSGSNQPQHFGDGTRLSIL.